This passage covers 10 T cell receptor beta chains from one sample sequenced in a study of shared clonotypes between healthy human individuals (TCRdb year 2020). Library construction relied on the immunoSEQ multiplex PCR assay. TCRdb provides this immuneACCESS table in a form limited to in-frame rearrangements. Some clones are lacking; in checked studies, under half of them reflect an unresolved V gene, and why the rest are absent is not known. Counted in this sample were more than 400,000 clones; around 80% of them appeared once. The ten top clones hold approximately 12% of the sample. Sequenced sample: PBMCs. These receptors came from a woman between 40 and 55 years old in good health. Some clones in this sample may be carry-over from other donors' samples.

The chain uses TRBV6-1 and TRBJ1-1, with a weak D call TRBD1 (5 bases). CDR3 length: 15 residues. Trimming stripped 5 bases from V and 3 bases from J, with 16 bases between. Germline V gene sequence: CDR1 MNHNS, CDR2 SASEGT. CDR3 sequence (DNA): TGTGCCAGCAGTCGGGATTGGGGGGGGGACACTGAAGCTTTCTTT. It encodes CASSRDWGGDTEAFF.

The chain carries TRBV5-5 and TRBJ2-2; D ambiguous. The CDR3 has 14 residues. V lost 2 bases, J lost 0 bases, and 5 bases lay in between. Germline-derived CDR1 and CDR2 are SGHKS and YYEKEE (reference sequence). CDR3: CASSFQTNTGELFF. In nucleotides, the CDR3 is TGTGCCAGCAGCTTCCAGACGAACACCGGGGAGCTGTTTTTT.

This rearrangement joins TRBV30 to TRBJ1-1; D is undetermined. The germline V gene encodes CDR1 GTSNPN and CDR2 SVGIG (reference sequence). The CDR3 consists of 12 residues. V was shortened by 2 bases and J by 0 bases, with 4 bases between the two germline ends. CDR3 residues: CAWSLMNTEAFF. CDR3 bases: TGTGCCTGGAGTCTCATGAACACTGAAGCTTTCTTT. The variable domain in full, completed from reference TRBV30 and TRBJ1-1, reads SQTIHQWPATLVQPVGSPLSLECTVEGTSNPNLYWYRQAAGRGLQLLFYSVGIGQISSEVPQNLSASRPQDRQFILSSKKLLLSDSGFYLCAWSLMNTEAFFGQGTRLTVV.

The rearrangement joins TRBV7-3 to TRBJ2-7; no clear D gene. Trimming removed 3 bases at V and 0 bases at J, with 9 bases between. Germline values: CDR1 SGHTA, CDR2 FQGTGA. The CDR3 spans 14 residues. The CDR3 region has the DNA TGTGCCAGCAGCTTCGGACGAAACTCCTACGAGCAGTACTTC. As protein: CASSFGRNSYEQYF.

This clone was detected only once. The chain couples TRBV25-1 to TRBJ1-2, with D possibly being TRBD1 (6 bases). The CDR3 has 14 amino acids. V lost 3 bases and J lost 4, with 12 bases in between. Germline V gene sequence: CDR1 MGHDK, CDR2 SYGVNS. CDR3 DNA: TGTGCCAGCAGTGACCGGGGGGCGGGCTATGGCTACACCTTC. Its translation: CASSDRGAGYGYTF.

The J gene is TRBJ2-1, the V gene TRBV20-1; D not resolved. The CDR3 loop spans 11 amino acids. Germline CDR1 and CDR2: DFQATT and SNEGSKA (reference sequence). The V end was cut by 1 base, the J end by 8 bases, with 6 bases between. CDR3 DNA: TGCAGTGCTAGAGTAGGGTATGAGCAGTTCTTC. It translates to CSARVGYEQFF.

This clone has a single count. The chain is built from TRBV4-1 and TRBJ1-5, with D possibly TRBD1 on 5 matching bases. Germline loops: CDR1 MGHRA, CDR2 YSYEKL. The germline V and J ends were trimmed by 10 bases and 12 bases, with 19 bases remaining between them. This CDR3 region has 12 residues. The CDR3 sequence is CATPRGAISQHF. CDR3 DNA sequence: TGCGCCACCCCTAGGGGAGCAATCAGCCAGCATTTT.

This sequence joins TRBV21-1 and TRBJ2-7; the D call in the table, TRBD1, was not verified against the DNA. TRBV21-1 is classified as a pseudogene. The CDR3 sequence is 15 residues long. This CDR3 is CASSNRDRGSYEQYF. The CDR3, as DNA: TGTGCCAGCAGCAACCGGGACAGGGGCTCCTACGAGCAGTACTTC.

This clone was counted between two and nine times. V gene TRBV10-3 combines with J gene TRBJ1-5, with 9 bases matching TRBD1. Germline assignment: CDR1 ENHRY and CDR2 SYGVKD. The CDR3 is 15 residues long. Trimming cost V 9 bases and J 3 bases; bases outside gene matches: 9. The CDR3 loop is CAIRERQGDNQPQHF. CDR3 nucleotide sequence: TGTGCCATACGGGAAAGACAGGGGGACAATCAGCCCCAGCATTTT.

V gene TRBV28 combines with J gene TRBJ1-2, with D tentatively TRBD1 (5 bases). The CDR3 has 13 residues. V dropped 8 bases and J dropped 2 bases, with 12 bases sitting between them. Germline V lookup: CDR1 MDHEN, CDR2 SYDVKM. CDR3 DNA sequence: TGTGCCAGCGCGGGGCAGAACAACTATGGCTACACCTTC. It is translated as CASAGQNNYGYTF.